This T cell receptor (beta chain) was identified in a study of CD8+CD57+ T cells in acquired aplastic anemia. This clonotype was seen ten or more times. Germline V CDR1 and CDR2: DFQATT, SNEGSKA (reference sequence). The CDR3 is 14 amino acids. The V gene end was trimmed by 5 bases and the J gene end by 8 bases; junction bases not matched to a gene: 9. Genomic DNA, the template, was used for profiling of the TCR beta VDJ and CDR3. TCRdb independently ran MiXCR on the reads; one entry per CDR3 protein. The sample contains 150,000 to 200,000 distinct CDR3 sequences, less than 55% of which appear only once.

The V gene is TRBV20-1, the J gene TRBJ2-1, with TRBD2 matching 10 bases. This TCR came from a human donor in good health. Source material: sorted CD4+, CD8+, or CD8+CD57+ T cells (not recorded which) from PBMCs. CDR3: CSARRGTSADEQFF. For the CDR3, the DNA is TGCAGTGCTCGGCGGGGGACTAGCGCCGATGAGCAGTTCTTC.